This TCR beta chain was observed in a study of PD-L1 blockade in urothelial cancer. Turning to the study itself: Atezolizumab was started by patients in 2014 at 1,200 mg intravenously every 3 weeks. Prior chemotherapy regimens per patient numbered 0 to 3.

Documented time point: peripheral blood 6 weeks after treatment start. Clones were read by immunoSEQ multiplex PCR, and TCRdb kept only the in-frame ones, dropping some. Counted here are 29,000 or so clones, 75% to 85% occurring once; the ten biggest clones make up about 3%. CDR1 is KGHSH and CDR2 is LQKENI in the germline V gene. This CDR3 has 14 amino acids. V lost 2 bases and J lost 4, with 8 bases in between. The receptor was isolated from a man between 65 and 80 years old with urothelial cancer. Source: PBMCs, taken around atezolizumab (anti-PD-L1) treatment. V gene TRBV18 combines with J gene TRBJ2-2; no reliable D call. CDR3 coding DNA: TGTGCCAGCTCACCAGAGTTTTCCACCGGGGAGCTGTTTTTT. Encoded protein: CASSPEFSTGELFF.